This TCR beta chain was recorded in a study of identical twins. General study findings and limits: When twins shared out-of-frame alpha sequences, those sequences had excess low generation probability.

A universal primer site was added by template switching, and unique molecular identifiers were carried by the cDNA. Via MiXCR, TCRdb re-called the 5' RACE reads, giving one row per CDR3 protein. The table has around 490,000 distinct CDR3 sequences, about 15% seen once. The CDR3 covers 17 residues. Trimming took 4 bases from V and 0 from J; bases not matched to a gene: 4. CDR1 is LGHNT, CDR2 FRNRAP, per germline. This clonotype was observed a handful of times. Its antigen remains unidentified. This same sample was also taken into another study, of yellow fever vaccine responses in identical twins. From that report: A vaccine T cell response that seemed partly convergent and partly personalized was reported in twins.

This sequence was found in a woman between 18 and 30 years old in good health. Sample: CD4+ T cells sorted from blood. This chain joins TRBV12-5 and TRBJ2-3; TRBD2 matches 13 bases. DNA of the CDR3: TGTGCTAGTGGTTCCGGACTAGCGGGGGACAGCACAGATACGCAGTATTTT. Amino acid sequence: CASGSGLAGDSTDTQYF.